This TCR beta chain emerged from a study of PD-1 blockade in classical Hodgkin lymphoma. Noted time point: cycle 4 day 1 (C4D1), after five to seven weeks of nivolumab. Brentuximab vedotin exposure varied among the patients, all of whom had relapsed after autologous stem cell transplantation. The length of the CDR3 is 16 residues. After removal of 5 bases from V and 8 bases from J, the junction contained 12 bases not matched to a gene. Germline CDR1 is SGHTA and CDR2 is FQGNSA. Data came from immunoSEQ multiplex PCR; TCRdb stores just in-frame clones and leaves some out. The repertoire holds 30,000 or so clones, with more than 65% as singletons.

The genes are TRBV7-2 and TRBJ2-3, with 11 bases lining up with TRBD2. The TCR sequence derives from a human donor with classical Hodgkin lymphoma. The input for sequencing was peripheral blood mononuclear cells (PBMCs), taken before the fourth cycle of nivolumab. CDR3 protein: CASSPPSGGSRPTQYF. The CDR3, as DNA: TGTGCCAGCAGCCCGCCTAGCGGGGGGTCCCGCCCTACGCAGTATTTT.